A selection of T cell receptor beta chains follows, all from one sample in a study of cytomegalovirus exposure and HLA in healthy donors. Here immunoSEQ multiplex PCR was the method, and the copy in TCRdb shows in-frame clones only, minus some. This table has about 150,000 clones, 76% appearing once. The specimen was PBMCs. Every receptor here comes from a woman in her forties in good health and CMV-seronegative. Each CDR3 is given with its conserved first and last residue. The order of the fields is V gene, D gene, CDR3 protein. The D gene is left open where the match is weak.

TRBV27,TRBD2,CASSYTSGSVGELFF
TRBV10-2,.,CARLQSTNEKLFF
TRBV10-1,.,CASSERTPTHGANVLTF
TRBV18,.,CASSPGLQSTDTQYF
TRBV10-1,.,CASSAAGATFF
TRBV4-1,TRBD2,CASSVRLAGGDTQYF
TRBV21-1,.,CASSTGQGLNTEAFF
TRBV7-9,.,CASSPRGGNSPLHF
TRBV19,.,CASSIGGRVTGELFF
TRBV19,TRBD1,CASSTRTGTNYGYTF
TRBV6-5,.,CASSYSHNYGYTF
TRBV6-5,.,CASSRSTTGAEAFF
TRBV19,.,CASSPRKEEQFF
TRBV19,TRBD1,CASSSRQGSYEQYF
TRBV7-9,.,CASSTGTSTDTQYF
TRBV5-1,TRBD1,CASSHGTGGNGYTF
TRBV27,.,CASSLYRRGEAFF
TRBV29-1,TRBD1,CSVAPSDRGNTEAFF
TRBV6-1,TRBD1,CASSGQGTYEKLFF
TRBV5-1,.,CASSGRDSPATDTQYF
TRBV9,.,CASSPGHPNTEAFF
TRBV5-3,.,CARSLGSGNEKLFF
TRBV19,.,CASSSSPQGRSTEAFF
TRBV5-1,.,CASSPGNSNQPQHF
TRBV7-6,.,CASSSNFGETQYF
TRBV4-1,.,CASSQEDSSGANVLTF
TRBV14,.,CASSQDLSGYYGYTF
TRBV29-1,TRBD1,CSVAPGTGGNQPQHF
TRBV5-6,TRBD2,CASSLGPYSGRETQYF
TRBV7-2,TRBD2,CASSYSGRNEQFF
TRBV11-2,TRBD1,CASSRLGTGYEQYF
TRBV21-1,.,CASTQTSGRPPVYEQYF
TRBV4-2,TRBD2,CASSQVGTSGINNEQFF
TRBV6-4,.,CASRKTTGTEAFF
TRBV5-4,TRBD1,CASSLAGGTGGVKAFF
TRBV28,.,CASSFGESGANVLTF
TRBV28,TRBD1,CASSSGQGTYEQYF
TRBV12-1,.,CASSSPLRDRRTYEQYF
TRBV10-3,.,CAISESTGSGANVLTF
TRBV19,.,CASKAGAGTGNSPLHF
TRBV5-4,.,CASSPDRSEETQYF
TRBV5-1,.,CASSLEGVSNRLAFF
TRBV21-1,.,CASSKDGQGLNGYTF
TRBV4-1,TRBD1,CASSLPRQGNEKLFF
TRBV6-7,TRBD1,CASSRQGAPGYTF
TRBV9,.,CASSPTREVNTEAFF
TRBV28,.,CASMGGGVGTEAFF
TRBV30,.,CAWSAFVGGETQYF
TRBV27,TRBD2,CASSWLAGNQETQYF
TRBV6-5,.,CASSYSRGGLYEQFF